This passage covers 15 T cell receptor beta chains from one sample sequenced in a study of blood T cell repertoires in COVID-19. Assay used: immunoSEQ multiplex PCR; TCRdb lists only in-frame clones, some missing. The data contain 300,000 to 450,000 clones, roughly nine tenths of them seen just once; the ten biggest clones take up around 3%. The sample taken for sequencing was peripheral blood. The receptor source for this set is a woman aged 30 to 39 with COVID-19, enrolled during active disease.

The gene calls are TRBV9 and TRBJ2-7, with D possibly being TRBD1 (7 bases). The CDR3 runs to 14 residues. Trimming cost V 3 bases and J 6 bases, with 16 bases left between them. Germline V gene sequence: CDR1 SGDLS, CDR2 YYNGEE. CDR3 coding DNA: TGTGCCAGCAGCGGGACAGGCGGGGTTGCCGAGCAGTACTTC. Amino acids: CASSGTGGVAEQYF.

This rearrangement joins TRBV3-1 (or the pseudogene TRBV3-2) to TRBJ1-1; 11 nucleotides align to TRBD1. From germline, CDR1 is LGHDT and CDR2 YNNKEL (reference sequence). J lost 4 bases, V lost 3 bases, and 16 bases had no gene match. The CDR3 has 19 amino acids. The chain's CDR3 is CASSQLGGTGGFRGTEAFF. The CDR3 nucleotides are TGTGCCAGCAGCCAGTTAGGGGGGACAGGGGGATTCCGGGGCACTGAAGCTTTCTTT.

V gene TRBV25-1 combines with J gene TRBJ1-6; no reliable D call. Germline CDR1 reads MGHDK; CDR2 reads SYGVNS. V was pared by 6 bases and J by 8 bases, with 11 bases between. The CDR3 consists of 13 residues. CDR3 DNA sequence: TGTGCCAGCAGACGGGCCGGGGATTCACCCCTCCACTTT. It specifies CASRRAGDSPLHF.

This chain connects TRBV9 to TRBJ1-4; no firm D call. The CDR3 has 15 residues. The germline gives CDR1 SGDLS, CDR2 YYNGEE. V was clipped by 0 bases and J by 7 bases, with 13 bases between them. CDR3 region: CASSVASGLGEKLFF. The CDR3 bases are TGTGCCAGCAGCGTAGCCTCGGGTTTAGGTGAAAAACTGTTTTTT.

The gene calls are TRBV7-2 and TRBJ2-5, with 8 positions matching TRBD2. The CDR3 runs 18 residues. After removal of 1 base from V and 0 bases from J, the junction contained 10 bases not matched to a gene. CDR1 SGHTA and CDR2 FQGNSA come from the germline V gene. This CDR3 reads CASSLVGGTRLYQETQYF. The CDR3 nucleotides are TGTGCCAGCAGCTTAGTAGGTGGGACTAGACTGTACCAAGAGACCCAGTACTTC.

This sequence joins TRBV9 and TRBJ2-4; 9 positions match TRBD1. Trimming took 0 bases from V and 12 from J; bases not matched to a gene: 10. Germline V gives CDR1 SGDLS, CDR2 YYNGEE. The CDR3 contains 15 residues. Written as DNA, the CDR3 is TGTGCCAGCAGCGTAGGGGGACAGGGCCTTGGCCATCAGTACTTC. Encoded protein: CASSVGGQGLGHQYF.

This clone was detected only once. V and J are TRBV3-1 (or the pseudogene TRBV3-2) and TRBJ1-2, with D uncertain. V was trimmed by 4 bases and J by 6 bases, leaving 12 bases between them. Germline V gives CDR1 LGHDT, CDR2 YNNKEL (reference sequence). This CDR3 contains 13 residues. The CDR3 DNA is TGTGCCAGCAGCCCCCCCGGGAGGAATGGCTACACCTTC. It codes for CASSPPGRNGYTF.

The chain has TRBV7-9 and TRBJ2-5; 7 nucleotides match TRBD1. This CDR3 is built from 14 residues. The germline V gene has CDR1 SEHNR and CDR2 FQNEAQ (reference sequence). With V trimmed by 5 bases and J by 5 bases, 8 bases remained unmatched. In DNA form, the CDR3 reads TGTGCCAGCAGCCAGTCGTCCAGGGGGGAGACCCAGTACTTC. The encoded protein is CASSQSSRGETQYF.

The chain combines TRBV29-1 with TRBJ2-7; D is possibly TRBD2 (5 bases). CDR3 length: 15 residues. Germline V gene lookup returns CDR1 SQVTM and CDR2 ANQGSEA. V was pared by 4 bases and J by 0 bases, with 16 bases between. This CDR3 reads CSVVLFAGLSYEQYV. The CDR3 coding sequence is TGCAGCGTTGTGCTGTTCGCGGGCCTCTCCTACGAGCAGTACGTC.

The V call is TRBV7-2, the J call TRBJ2-3; D not certain. Per the germline V gene, CDR1 is SGHTA and CDR2 is FQGNSA. The CDR3 is 15 amino acids. V gave up 3 bases and J gave up 6 bases, with 16 bases separating them. The CDR3 sequence is CASSFGGSVGDTQYF. Here the CDR3 DNA reads TGTGCCAGCAGCTTTGGCGGCAGTGTCGGGGATACGCAGTATTTT. Using reference TRBV7-2 and TRBJ2-3 for the parts outside the CDR3, the full variable domain is GAGVSQSPSNKVTEKGKDVELRCDPISGHTALYWYRQSLGQGLEFLIYFQGNSAPDKSGLPSDRFSAERTGGSVSTLTIQRTQQEDSAVYLCASSFGGSVGDTQYFGPGTRLTVL.

This chain connects TRBV6-2 or TRBV6-3 to TRBJ2-2; TRBD2 matches 7 bases. Germline V gives CDR1 MNHEY, CDR2 SVGEGT. The CDR3 has 14 residues. The junction had 3 bases not matched to a gene; V was cut back by 4 bases and J by 4 bases. The CDR3 loop reads CASSLRGITGELFF. The DNA of the CDR3 is TGTGCCAGCAGTTTGCGGGGGATCACCGGGGAGCTGTTTTTT.

The chain employs TRBV10-3 and TRBJ1-2; no firm D call. CDR1 and CDR2 from the germline V gene are ENHRY and SYGVKD. The CDR3 loop spans 16 amino acids. V gave up 0 bases and J gave up 6 bases, with 17 bases separating them. The CDR3: CAISESMGDWLHGYTF. The CDR3 DNA follows: TGTGCCATCAGTGAGTCGATGGGAGACTGGTTGCATGGCTACACCTTC.

V and J are TRBV24-1 and TRBJ1-2, with TRBD1 as a possible D gene (6 bases). V lost 3 bases and J 6 bases, leaving 7 bases between the germline ends. Looked up from germline, CDR1 is KGHDR and CDR2 is SFDVKD. This CDR3 region has 12 residues. The CDR3 here is CATSDHRDGYTF. The CDR3 DNA is TGTGCCACCAGTGATCACAGGGATGGCTACACCTTC.

The rearrangement uses TRBV4-3 and TRBJ2-1, with 12 bases aligning to TRBD2. The CDR3 sequence is 20 residues long. After removal of 3 bases from V and 2 bases from J, the junction contained 14 bases not matched to a gene. In germline, CDR1 is LGHNA, CDR2 YSLEER. CDR3 sequence (DNA): TGCGCCAGCAGCCACCTGGGGACTAGCGGGCCCTGGTCGGCCTACAATGAGCAGTTCTTC. It codes for CASSHLGTSGPWSAYNEQFF.

The chain links TRBV5-1 to TRBJ2-7; 11 nucleotides match TRBD2. V dropped 4 bases and J dropped 4; count of bases not matched to a gene: 7. The CDR3 contains 15 residues. The germline gives CDR1 SGHRS, CDR2 YFSETQ. The CDR3 sequence: CASSPLAGGSYEQYF. CDR3 sequence (DNA): TGCGCCAGCAGCCCCCTAGCGGGGGGATCATACGAGCAGTACTTC. The full variable domain, rest sourced from reference TRBV5-1 and TRBJ2-7, is KAGVTQTPRYLIKTRGQQVTLSCSPISGHRSVSWYQQTPGQGLQFLFEYFSETQRNKGNFPGRFSGRQFSNSRSEMNVSTLELGDSALYLCASSPLAGGSYEQYFGPGTRLTVT.